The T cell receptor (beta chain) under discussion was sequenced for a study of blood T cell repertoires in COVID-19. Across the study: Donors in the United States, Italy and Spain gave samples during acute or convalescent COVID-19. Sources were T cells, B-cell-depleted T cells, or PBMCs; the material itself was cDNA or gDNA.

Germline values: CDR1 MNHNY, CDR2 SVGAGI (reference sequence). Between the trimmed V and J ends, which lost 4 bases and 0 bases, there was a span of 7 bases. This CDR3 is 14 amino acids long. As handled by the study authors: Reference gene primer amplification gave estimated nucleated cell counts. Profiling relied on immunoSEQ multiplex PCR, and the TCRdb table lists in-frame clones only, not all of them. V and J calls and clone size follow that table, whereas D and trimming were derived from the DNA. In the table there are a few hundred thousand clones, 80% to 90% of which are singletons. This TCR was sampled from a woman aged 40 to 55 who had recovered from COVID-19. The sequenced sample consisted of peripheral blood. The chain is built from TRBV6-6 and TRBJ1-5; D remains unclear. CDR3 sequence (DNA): TGTGCCAGCAGTTTCATCAATAGCAATCAGCCCCAGCATTTT. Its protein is CASSFINSNQPQHF.